This T cell receptor beta chain was captured by sequencing in a study of human T cells and chemical hapten exposure (dated by TCRdb to 2020 to 2023). About the full investigation: For sensitization, 2% DPC in acetone was applied to a roughly 2 cm by roughly 2 cm area of upper inner arm skin. Patch testing on the upper back used Finn chambers containing 0.01% DPC, with scoring done after 6 days according to International Contact Dermatitis Research Group standards. The patient cohort, mostly female, included alopecia areata with under or over 50% scalp involvement, alopecia totalis and alopecia universalis. Nearly 30 alopecia patients provided blood for TCR sequencing at one to four time points (pre-sensitization, 2, 6 and 24 weeks). The study tracked peripheral blood TCR repertoire changes in vivo during primary and secondary sensitization to the hapten diphenylcyclopropenone (DPC) in alopecia patients. Blood was sampled from patients pre-sensitization (week 0) and at 2, 6 and about 24 weeks after DPC sensitization. Libraries were combined into a pool for sequencing, and differences in TCR yield between samples came mainly from small differences in library volumes within the pool. Throughout the study period of roughly 24 weeks, patients also received therapeutic DPC doses to the scalp every week.

Libraries came from RACE. Sequencer: NextSeq 500. During library preparation, unique molecular identifiers were attached to individual cDNA molecules so that TCRs could be counted in a quantitative, reproducible way. Each blood RNA sample was used to sequence both TCR alpha and TCR beta chains. Concerning the study's data processing: Samples had a median of about 96,000 TCRs, with a range from roughly 20,000 to 690,600. V, J and CDR3 annotation of the TCR reads was carried out using the Decombinator software suite. For the PS versus PT1 abundance plots, all samples were subsampled to the same number of TCRs (28,000). TCRs were defined as expanded if absent before sensitization and observed at least eight times at the 2-week time point. The public reads were quality trimmed at Q25 with fastp and then assembled into clones with MiXCR by TCRdb, keeping productive beta chains. One record per CDR3 amino acid sequence lists the most common genes and DNA. None of the V and J calls come from the authors' own analysis; TCRdb made them. This sample has some 170,000 distinct CDR3 sequences in its table, and more than 20% of those were observed once. Under 8.5% of the sample belongs to the ten largest clones.

The CDR3 runs 17 amino acids, cysteine and phenylalanine included. The CDR3 DNA has 51 bases and is translated from base 1. Relative to germline, V is missing 2 bases and J is missing 3 bases, with 9 bases of the junction outside any gene match. CDR1 and CDR2, per the germline V gene, are WSHSY and SAAADI. Points the paper makes about the study in general: Significantly more large CDR3 similarity clusters were formed by expanded TCRs than by pre-sensitization or healthy control sets, consistent with antigen-driven responses. DPC sensitization did not change how many TCRs were above 1 in 1000 frequency, and no evidence was found of alterations in global repertoire structure. Because every patient had alopecia, a presumed autoimmune disease, the patients' immune response might differ from that of healthy individuals. Repeated subsampling changed both the strength of the expansion versus patch-test correlation and the threshold at which the correlation became significant. The number of PT1 expanded TCRs positively correlated with patch test score, significant at thresholds 8, 16 and 32 but not 4.

As regards this clonotype: Its antigen remains undetermined. Qualities for individual bases were not recorded, and no much larger clone is one base off.

This specimen's time point label, interpreted: patch test 1, 2 weeks after DPC sensitization. Per the publication, the treatment or condition label means: therapeutic diphenylcyclopropenone sensitization with weekly scalp DPC. At every patch-test visit, the blood draw took place before the patch test was put on. Eligible patients were aged 18 to 70, diagnosed with alopecia, deemed suitable for DPC therapy, and excluded if pregnant. Unfractionated whole blood was collected in Tempus Blood RNA tubes, and total RNA was extracted from that blood. The receptor was derived from a woman aged 45-60 years with alopecia areata. Some clones in this sample may be carry-over from other donors' samples. Recombination linked TRBV10-2 to TRBJ2-3; the central 9 bases match TRBD2. This sample comprised whole blood, obtained in connection with sensitization to the hapten diphenylcyclopropenone (DPC). The DNA sequence follows: TGCGCCAGCAGTGAGCTCCCACTAGCGGGCGGGACAGATACGCAGTATTTT. It codes for CASSELPLAGGTDTQYF.